This TCR beta chain was identified in a study of cytomegalovirus exposure and HLA in healthy donors. Study outcomes and limitations: Presence/absence results assume similar sequencing depth per donor, which may not hold. Fewer N-insertions than the approximately 700-donor mean were reportedly shown by an Asian-associated ancestry cluster in a later analysis.

A remark on this clone: Its target is unknown.

60 Vbeta and 13 Jbeta primers were used in PCR. The protocol was immunoSEQ multiplex PCR, while the TCRdb copy is restricted to in-frame clones and leaves out a portion. In the table there are fewer than 140,000 clones, roughly four fifths of which are singletons. This CDR3 has 13 amino acids. The V gene's germline CDR1 is MNHEY and CDR2 SVGAGI. Trimming pared 4 bases from V and 5 bases from J, leaving 11 bases between. The specimen sequenced was PBMCs. The J gene is TRBJ1-1, the V gene TRBV6-5; TRBD1 might be the D (6 bases). This clonotype was sampled from a man aged 50 to 59 in good health and CMV-seronegative. The CDR3 protein is CASSSKTGTEAFF. The CDR3 nucleotides read TGTGCCAGCAGTTCTAAAACAGGGACTGAAGCTTTCTTT.